This record covers a single TCR beta chain. Its matching antigen is unknown. The data stem from a study of graft-versus-host responses after intestinal transplantation. Assay used: immunoSEQ multiplex PCR; TCRdb lists only in-frame clones, some missing. The sample consists of approximately 97,000 clones, 91% of them appearing once. This clonotype was sampled from a human donor who was the organ donor for an intestinal transplant. Sequencing used unstimulated CD4+ T cells sorted from spleen or lymph node cells, obtained before transplant.

This CDR3 is CASSARTGLAGANEQFF. As DNA, the CDR3 is TGTGCCAGCAGTGCCAGAACGGGACTAGCGGGGGCCAATGAGCAGTTCTTC. The V call is TRBV6-4, the J call TRBJ2-1, with 14 bases fitting TRBD2. The CDR3 totals 17 residues. The germline V gene has CDR1 MRHNA and CDR2 SNTAGT. With V trimmed by 4 bases and J by 6 bases, 8 bases remained unmatched.